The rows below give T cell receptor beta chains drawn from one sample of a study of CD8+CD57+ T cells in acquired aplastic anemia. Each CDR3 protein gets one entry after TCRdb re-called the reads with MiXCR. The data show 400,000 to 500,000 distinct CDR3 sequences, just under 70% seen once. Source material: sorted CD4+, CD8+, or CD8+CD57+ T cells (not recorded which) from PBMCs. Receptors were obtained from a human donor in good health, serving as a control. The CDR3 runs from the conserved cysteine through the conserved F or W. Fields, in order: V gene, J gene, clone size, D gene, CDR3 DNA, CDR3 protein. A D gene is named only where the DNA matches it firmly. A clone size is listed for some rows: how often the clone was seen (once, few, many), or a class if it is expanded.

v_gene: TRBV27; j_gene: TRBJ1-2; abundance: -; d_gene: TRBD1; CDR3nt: TGTGCCAGCAGTTTTGCCTCTGGACAGGTCGTTGGCTACACCTTC; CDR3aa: CASSFASGQVVGYTF
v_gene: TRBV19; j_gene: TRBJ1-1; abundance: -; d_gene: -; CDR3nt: TGTGCCAGTAGTACTTCCAGCGGGGGTAGGGTGAACACTGAAGCTTTCTTT; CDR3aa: CASSTSSGGRVNTEAFF
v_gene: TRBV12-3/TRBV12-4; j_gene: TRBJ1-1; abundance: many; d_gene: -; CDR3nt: TGTGCCAGCAGCTTCGGGGGCTTGAACACTGAAGCTTTCTTT; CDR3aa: CASSFGGLNTEAFF
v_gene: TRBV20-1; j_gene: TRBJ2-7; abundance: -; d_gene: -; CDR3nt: TGCAGTGCTAGAGACTGGGACGGACCGTCCTACGAGCAGTACTTC; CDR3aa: CSARDWDGPSYEQYF
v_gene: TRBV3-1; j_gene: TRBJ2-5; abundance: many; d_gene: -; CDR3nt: TGTGCCAGCAGCCAAGGGGAAGAGACCCAGTACTTC; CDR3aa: CASSQGEETQYF
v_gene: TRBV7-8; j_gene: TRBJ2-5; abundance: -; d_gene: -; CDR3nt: TGTGCCAGCAGTGTTAGAGTCCACGCGGACCAGTACTTC; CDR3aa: CASSVRVHADQYF
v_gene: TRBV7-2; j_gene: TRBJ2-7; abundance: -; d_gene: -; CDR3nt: TGTGCCAGCAGTCAATACAGAGACGAGCAGTACTTC; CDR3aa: CASSQYRDEQYF
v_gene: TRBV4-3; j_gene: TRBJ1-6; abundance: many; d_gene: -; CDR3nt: TGCGCCAGCAGCCAAGAGGGCGGGGGAGTCCATAAGGATTCACCCCTCCACTTT; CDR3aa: CASSQEGGGVHKDSPLHF
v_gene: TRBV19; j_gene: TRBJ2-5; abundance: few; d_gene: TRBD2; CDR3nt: TGTGCCAGTACCGGACTAGCGGGGGGCGAGACCCAGTACTTC; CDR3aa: CASTGLAGGETQYF
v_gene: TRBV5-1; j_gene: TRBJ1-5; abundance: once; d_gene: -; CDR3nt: TGCGCCAGCAGCTTGGCCGGGAGCCCTGAGGGTCAGCCCCAGCATTTT; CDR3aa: CASSLAGSPEGQPQHF
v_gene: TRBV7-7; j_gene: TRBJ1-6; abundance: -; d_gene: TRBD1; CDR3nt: TGTGCTAGCAGCCCGAGACAGGGCCAAGCGACCCAGTACCACTTT; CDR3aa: CASSPRQGQATQYHF
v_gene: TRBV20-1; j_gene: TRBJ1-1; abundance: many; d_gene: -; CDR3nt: TGCAGTGCAAGACAGAACACTGAAGCTTTCTTT; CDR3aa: CSARQNTEAFF
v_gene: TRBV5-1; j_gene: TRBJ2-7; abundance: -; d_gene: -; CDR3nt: TGTGCCAGCAGCTTGTCTTACGAGCCGTACTTC; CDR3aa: CASSLSYEPYF
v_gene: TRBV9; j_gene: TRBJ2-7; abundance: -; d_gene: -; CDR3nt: TGTGCCAGCAGCTATCATAACAGGGACGGAGCCTACGAGCAGTACTTC; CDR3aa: CASSYHNRDGAYEQYF
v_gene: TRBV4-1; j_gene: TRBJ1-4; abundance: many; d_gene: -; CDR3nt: TGCGCCAGCAGCCAAGATCCGGGGTCAACAGGATTGGAAAAACTGTTTTTT; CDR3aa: CASSQDPGSTGLEKLFF
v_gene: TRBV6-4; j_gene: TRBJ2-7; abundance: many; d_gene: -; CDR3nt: TGTGCCAGCAGTGAATCTTTCACAGGGAGCTCCTACGAGCAGTACTTC; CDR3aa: CASSESFTGSSYEQYF
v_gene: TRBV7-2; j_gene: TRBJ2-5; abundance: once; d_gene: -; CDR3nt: TGTGCCAGCAGCCTCGACCTGTACCAAGAGACCCAGTACTTC; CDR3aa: CASSLDLYQETQYF
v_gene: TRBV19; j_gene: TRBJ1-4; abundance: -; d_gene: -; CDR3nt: TGTGCCAGTAGTGTTCAGAGCACTTCTAATGAAAATCTGTTTTTT; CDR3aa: CASSVQSTSNENLFF
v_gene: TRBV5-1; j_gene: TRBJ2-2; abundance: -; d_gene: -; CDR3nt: TGCGCCAGCAGCTTGGACCCGGGGGCCACCACCGGGGAGCTGTTTTTT; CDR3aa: CASSLDPGATTGELFF
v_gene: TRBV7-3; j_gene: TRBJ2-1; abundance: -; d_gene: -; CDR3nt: TGTGCCAGCAGCTTAACGGGGACCGACAATGAGCAGTTCTTC; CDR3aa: CASSLTGTDNEQFF
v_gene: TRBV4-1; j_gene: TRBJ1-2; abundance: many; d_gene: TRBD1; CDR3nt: TGCGCCATCGGGACAGGGGGAGGGTATGGCTACACCTTC; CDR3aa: CAIGTGGGYGYTF
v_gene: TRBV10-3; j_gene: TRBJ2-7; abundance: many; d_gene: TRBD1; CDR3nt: TGTGCCATCAGTCCCGGGACAGGGACCTACGAGCAGTACTTC; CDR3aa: CAISPGTGTYEQYF
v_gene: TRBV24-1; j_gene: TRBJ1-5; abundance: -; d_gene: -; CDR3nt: TGTGCCAGCAGTGATAACACCTCTTTGGAGCCGAAGCATTTT; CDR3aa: CASSDNTSLEPKHF
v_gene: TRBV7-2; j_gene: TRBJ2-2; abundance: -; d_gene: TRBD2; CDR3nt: TGTGCCAGCAGCTTATGTTGCGGGGGGCCAGCCCCCGGGGAGCTGTTTTTT; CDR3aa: CASSLCCGGPAPGELFF
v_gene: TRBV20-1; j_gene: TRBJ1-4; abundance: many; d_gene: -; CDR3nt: TGCAGTGCTAGCCAACGACAGAATGAAAAACTGTTTTTT; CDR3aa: CSASQRQNEKLFF
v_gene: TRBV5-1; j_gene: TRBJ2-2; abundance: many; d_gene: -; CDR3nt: TGCGCCAGCAGCTTGGTTCCAGGGTTGCACACCGGGGAGCTGTTTTTT; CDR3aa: CASSLVPGLHTGELFF
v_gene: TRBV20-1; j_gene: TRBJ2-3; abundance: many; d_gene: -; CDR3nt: TGCAGTGCTAGTATAAGTTCGGGGCCCCTACGTGGGAGCACAGATACGCAGTATTTT; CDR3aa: CSASISSGPLRGSTDTQYF
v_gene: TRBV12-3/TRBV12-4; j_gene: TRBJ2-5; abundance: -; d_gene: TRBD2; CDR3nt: TGTGCCAGCAGTTTGGGACTAGCGGGGAGGCCGCCCCAGTACTTC; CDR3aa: CASSLGLAGRPPQYF
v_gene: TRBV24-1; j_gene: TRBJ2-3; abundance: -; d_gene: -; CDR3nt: TGTGCCACCAGATCAAGCGGGACAGCTACCAAAACGCAGTATTTT; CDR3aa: CATRSSGTATKTQYF
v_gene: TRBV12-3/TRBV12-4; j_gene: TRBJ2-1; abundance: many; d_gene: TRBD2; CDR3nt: TGTGCCAGCAGTTTGACTAGCGGGGGGCGTAATGAGCAGTTCTTC; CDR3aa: CASSLTSGGRNEQFF
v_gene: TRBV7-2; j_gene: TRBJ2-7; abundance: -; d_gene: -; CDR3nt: TGTGCCAGCAGCCTAGACCCCCGCAACCCGACGGCGTACGAGCAGTACTTC; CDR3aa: CASSLDPRNPTAYEQYF
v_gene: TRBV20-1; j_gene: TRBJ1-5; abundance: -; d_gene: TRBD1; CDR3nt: TGCAGTGCTAGAGATAACCGGGACAGGGTAGGTCAGCCCCAGCATTTT; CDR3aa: CSARDNRDRVGQPQHF
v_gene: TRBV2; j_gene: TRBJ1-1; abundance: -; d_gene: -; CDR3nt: TGTGCCAGCAGTGGAATCACCGAGGGTTTCTTT; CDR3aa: CASSGITEGFF
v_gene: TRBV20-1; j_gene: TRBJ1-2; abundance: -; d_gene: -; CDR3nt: TGCAGTGCGAGGGGACGTGGCTACACCTTC; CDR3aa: CSARGRGYTF
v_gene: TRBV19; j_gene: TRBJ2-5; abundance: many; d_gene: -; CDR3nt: TGTGCCAGTAGGAACAGGGAGAGGAAAGAGACCCAGTACTTC; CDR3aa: CASRNRERKETQYF
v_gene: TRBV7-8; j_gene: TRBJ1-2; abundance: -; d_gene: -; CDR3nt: TGTGCCAGCAGCTTCTACGGGGGGGACTATGGCTACACCTTC; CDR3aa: CASSFYGGDYGYTF
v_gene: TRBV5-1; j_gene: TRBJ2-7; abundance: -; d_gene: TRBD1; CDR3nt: TGCGCCAGCAGCTTGGTGAGGACAGGCGGATCGGAATTC; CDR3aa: CASSLVRTGGSEF
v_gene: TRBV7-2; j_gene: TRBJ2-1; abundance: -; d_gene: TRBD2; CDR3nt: TGTGCCAGCAGCTTAGGATGGTGCGGGGGGGTAGGTGAGCAGTTCTTC; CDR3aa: CASSLGWCGGVGEQFF
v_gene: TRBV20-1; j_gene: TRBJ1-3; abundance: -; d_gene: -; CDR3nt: TGCAGTGCTACCTGGACTAGCGGGAACTCCATATATTTT; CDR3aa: CSATWTSGNSIYF
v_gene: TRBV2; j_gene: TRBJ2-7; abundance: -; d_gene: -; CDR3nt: TGTTTGGGACCAGGCTCGGACGAGCAGTACTTC; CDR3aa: CLGPGSDEQYF
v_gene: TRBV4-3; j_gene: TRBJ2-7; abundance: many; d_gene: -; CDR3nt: TGCGCCAGCAGCCAAGATCGCCGGATCTACGAGCAGTACTTC; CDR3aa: CASSQDRRIYEQYF